This T cell receptor beta chain was observed in a study of T cell responses to AZD1222 COVID-19 vaccine. This clone was seen only once. Profiled with immunoSEQ multiplex PCR; TCRdb holds only in-frame clones, not every one. The sample contains tens of thousands of clones, roughly four fifths of which appear only once. Germline CDR1 and CDR2: SGHTA and FQGNSA. V lost 5 bases, J lost 1 base, and 11 bases lay in between. The CDR3 covers 14 residues. The chain combines TRBV7-2 with TRBJ1-1; D is undetermined. This sequence originates from an adult in good health. The sample consisted of peripheral blood, taken on day 0 of AZD1222 vaccination. The CDR3 here is CASSRRTGNTEAFF. CDR3 nucleotide sequence: TGTGCCAGCAGCAGACGGACGGGGAACACTGAAGCTTTCTTT.